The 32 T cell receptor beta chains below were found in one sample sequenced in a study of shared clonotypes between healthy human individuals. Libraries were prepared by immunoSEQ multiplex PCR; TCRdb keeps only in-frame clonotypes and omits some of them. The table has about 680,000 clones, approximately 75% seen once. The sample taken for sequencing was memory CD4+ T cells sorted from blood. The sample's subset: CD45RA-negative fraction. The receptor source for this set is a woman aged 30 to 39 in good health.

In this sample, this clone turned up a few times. CDR3 sequence reads: CASSTGTGGGLGEAFF. The CDR3 DNA follows: TGTGCCAGCAGTACCGGGACAGGGGGCGGTTTAGGTGAAGCTTTCTTT. V usage is TRBV2 and J usage is TRBJ1-1, with 12 bases identical to TRBD1. The trim removed 5 bases at V and 7 bases at J, leaving 11 bases unmatched. Looked up from germline, CDR1 is SNHLY and CDR2 is FYNNEI. This CDR3 comprises 16 residues.

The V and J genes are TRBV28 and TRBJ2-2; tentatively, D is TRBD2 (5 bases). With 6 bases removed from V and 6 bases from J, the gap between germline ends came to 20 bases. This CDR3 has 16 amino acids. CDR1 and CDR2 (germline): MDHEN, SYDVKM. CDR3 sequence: CASRRLDSLEAGELFF. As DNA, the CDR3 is TGTGCCAGCAGACGACTGGACTCCCTCGAGGCCGGGGAGCTGTTTTTT.

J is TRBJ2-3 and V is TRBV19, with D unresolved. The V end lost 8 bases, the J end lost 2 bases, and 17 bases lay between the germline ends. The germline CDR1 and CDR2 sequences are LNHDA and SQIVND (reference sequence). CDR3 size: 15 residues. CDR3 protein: CASVSLGGPTDTQYF. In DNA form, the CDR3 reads TGTGCCAGTGTCTCTCTAGGCGGACCCACAGATACGCAGTATTTT.

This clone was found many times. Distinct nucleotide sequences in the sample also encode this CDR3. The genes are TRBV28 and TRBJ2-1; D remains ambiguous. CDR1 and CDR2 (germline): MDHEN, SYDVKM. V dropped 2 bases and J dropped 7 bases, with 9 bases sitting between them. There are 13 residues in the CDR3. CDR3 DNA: TGTGCCAGCAGTTTAACGGTTAGGAATGAGCAGTTCTTC. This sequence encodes CASSLTVRNEQFF.

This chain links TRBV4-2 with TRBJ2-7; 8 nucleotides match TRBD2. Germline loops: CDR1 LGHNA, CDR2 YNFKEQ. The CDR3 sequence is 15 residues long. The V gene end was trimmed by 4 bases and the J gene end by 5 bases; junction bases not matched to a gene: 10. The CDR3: CASSPRAGDLDEQYF. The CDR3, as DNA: TGTGCCAGCAGCCCCCGAGCGGGGGACCTGGACGAGCAGTACTTC.

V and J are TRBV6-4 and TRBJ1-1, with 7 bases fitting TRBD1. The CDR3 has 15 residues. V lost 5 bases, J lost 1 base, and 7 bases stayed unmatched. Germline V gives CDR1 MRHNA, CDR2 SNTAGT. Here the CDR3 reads CASSYLGQSNTEAFF. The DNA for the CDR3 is TGTGCCAGCAGTTACTTGGGACAGTCGAACACTGAAGCTTTCTTT.

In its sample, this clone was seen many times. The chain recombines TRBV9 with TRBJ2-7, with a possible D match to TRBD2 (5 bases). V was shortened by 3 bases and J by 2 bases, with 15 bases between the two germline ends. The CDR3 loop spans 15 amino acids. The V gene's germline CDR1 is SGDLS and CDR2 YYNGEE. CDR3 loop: CASSARPSGPYEQYF. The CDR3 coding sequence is TGTGCCAGCAGCGCAAGACCCAGCGGTCCCTACGAGCAGTACTTC.

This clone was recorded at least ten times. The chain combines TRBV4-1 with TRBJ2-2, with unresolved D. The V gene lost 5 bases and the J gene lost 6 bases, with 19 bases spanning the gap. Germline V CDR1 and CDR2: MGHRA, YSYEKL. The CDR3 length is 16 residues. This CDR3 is CASSFLNSPDPGELFF. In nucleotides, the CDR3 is TGCGCCAGCAGCTTCCTAAACTCTCCGGACCCCGGGGAGCTGTTTTTT.

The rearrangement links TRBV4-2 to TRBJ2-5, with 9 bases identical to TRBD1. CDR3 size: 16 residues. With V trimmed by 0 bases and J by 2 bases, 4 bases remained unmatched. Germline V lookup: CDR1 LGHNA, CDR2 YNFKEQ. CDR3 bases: TGTGCCAGCAGCCAAGAACCGGGACAGGGTCAAGAGACCCAGTACTTC. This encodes CASSQEPGQGQETQYF.

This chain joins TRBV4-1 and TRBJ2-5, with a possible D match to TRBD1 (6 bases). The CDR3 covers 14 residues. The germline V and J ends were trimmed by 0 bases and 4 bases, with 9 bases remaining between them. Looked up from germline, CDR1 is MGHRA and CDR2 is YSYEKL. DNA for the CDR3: TGCGCCAGCAGCCAAGATTTGGGGGCAGAGACCCAGTACTTC. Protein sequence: CASSQDLGAETQYF.

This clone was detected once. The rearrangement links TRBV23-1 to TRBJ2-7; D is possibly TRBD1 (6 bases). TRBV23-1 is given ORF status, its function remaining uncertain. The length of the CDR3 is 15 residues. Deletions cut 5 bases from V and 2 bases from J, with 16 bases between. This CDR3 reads CASSAGATSTYEQYF. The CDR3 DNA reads TGCGCCAGCAGTGCAGGGGCGACTTCCACCTACGAGCAGTACTTC.

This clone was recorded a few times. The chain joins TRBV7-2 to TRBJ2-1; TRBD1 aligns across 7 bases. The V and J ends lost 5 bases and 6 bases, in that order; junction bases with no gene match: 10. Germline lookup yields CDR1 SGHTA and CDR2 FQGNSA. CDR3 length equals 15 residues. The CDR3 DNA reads TGTGCCAGCAGCCAGGGGGTCCTAGTGCCCAATGAGCAGTTCTTC. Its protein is CASSQGVLVPNEQFF.

CDR3 DNA sequence: TGTGCCAGCAGTTTCAGCCTGGCGAGGGGGCGAAACGGGGAGCTGTTTTTT. Translating gives CASSFSLARGRNGELFF. V is TRBV28 and J is TRBJ2-2, with TRBD1 matching over 7 bases. The CDR3 runs 17 residues. Germline V gene sequence: CDR1 MDHEN, CDR2 SYDVKM. The J segment lost 7 bases and the V segment lost 3 bases, leaving 14 bases of the junction unmatched. Full variable domain (missing parts from reference TRBV28 and TRBJ2-2): DVKVTQSSRYLVKRTGEKVFLECVQDMDHENMFWYRQDPGLGLRLIYFSYDVKMKEKGDIPEGYSVSREKKERFSLILESASTNQTSMYLCASSFSLARGRNGELFFGEGSRLTVL.

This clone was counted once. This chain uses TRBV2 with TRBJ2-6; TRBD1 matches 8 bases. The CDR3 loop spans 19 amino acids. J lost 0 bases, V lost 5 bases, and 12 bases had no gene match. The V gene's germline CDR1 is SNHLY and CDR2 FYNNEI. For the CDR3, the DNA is TGTGCCAGCAGTACCCGGCAGGGGGCGCCTTCCTCTGGGGCCAACGTCCTGACTTTC. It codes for CASSTRQGAPSSGANVLTF. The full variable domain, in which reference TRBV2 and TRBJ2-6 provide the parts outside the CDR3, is EPEVTQTPSHQVTQMGQEVILRCVPISNHLYFYWYRQILGQKVEFLVSFYNNEISEKSEIFDDQFSVERPDGSNFTLKIRSTKLEDSAMYFCASSTRQGAPSSGANVLTFGAGSRLTVL.

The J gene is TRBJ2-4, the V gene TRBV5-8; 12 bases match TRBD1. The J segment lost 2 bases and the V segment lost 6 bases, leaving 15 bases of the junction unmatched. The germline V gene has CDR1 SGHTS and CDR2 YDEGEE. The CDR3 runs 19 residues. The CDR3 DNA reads TGTGCCAGCATTCCATTTACCGGGACAGGGGGCGCATCCAAAAACATTCAGTACTTC. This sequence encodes CASIPFTGTGGASKNIQYF.

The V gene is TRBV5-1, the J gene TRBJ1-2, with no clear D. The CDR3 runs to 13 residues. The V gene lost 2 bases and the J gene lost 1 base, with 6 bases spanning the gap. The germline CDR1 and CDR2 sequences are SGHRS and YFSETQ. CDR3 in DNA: TGCGCCAGCAGCTTAAGGAGTAACTATGGCTACACCTTC. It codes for CASSLRSNYGYTF.

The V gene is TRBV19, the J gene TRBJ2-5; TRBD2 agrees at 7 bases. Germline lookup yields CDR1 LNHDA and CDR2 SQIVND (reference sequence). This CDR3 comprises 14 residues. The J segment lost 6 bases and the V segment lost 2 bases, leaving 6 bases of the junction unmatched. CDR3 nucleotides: TGTGCCAGTAGTATATGGGCGGGGGAGAAGACCCAGTACTTC. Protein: CASSIWAGEKTQYF.

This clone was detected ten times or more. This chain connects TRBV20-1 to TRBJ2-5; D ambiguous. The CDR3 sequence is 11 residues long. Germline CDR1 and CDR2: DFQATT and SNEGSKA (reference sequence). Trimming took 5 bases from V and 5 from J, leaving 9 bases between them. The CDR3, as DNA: TGCAGTGCTGGGGATGCGGAGACCCAGTACTTC. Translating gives CSAGDAETQYF.

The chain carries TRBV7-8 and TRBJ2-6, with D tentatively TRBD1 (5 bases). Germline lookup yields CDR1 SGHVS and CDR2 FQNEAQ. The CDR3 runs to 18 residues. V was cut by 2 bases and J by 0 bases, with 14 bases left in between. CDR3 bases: TGTGCCAGCAGCTTATCTCCCCGACAGAGCTCTGGGGCCAACGTCCTGACTTTC. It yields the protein CASSLSPRQSSGANVLTF.

CDR3 in amino acids: CASSSGTSGAYEQYF. The CDR3 region has the DNA TGTGCCAGCAGCTCGGGGACTAGCGGTGCGTACGAGCAGTACTTC. The V call is TRBV5-5, the J call TRBJ2-7; 11 nucleotides align to TRBD2. This CDR3 comprises 15 residues. Germline CDR1 and CDR2: SGHKS and YYEKEE (reference sequence). The trim removed 3 bases at V and 4 bases at J, leaving 6 bases unmatched.

CDR3 sequence (DNA): TGTGCCAGCGCAGTGGAGGGGGAGCAGTTCTTC. This encodes CASAVEGEQFF. The J gene is TRBJ2-1, the V gene TRBV6-1; TRBD2 might be the D (6 bases). Germline CDR1 MNHNS, CDR2 SASEGT. Between the trimmed V and J ends, which lost 8 bases and 10 bases, there was a span of 12 bases. CDR3 length: 11 residues.

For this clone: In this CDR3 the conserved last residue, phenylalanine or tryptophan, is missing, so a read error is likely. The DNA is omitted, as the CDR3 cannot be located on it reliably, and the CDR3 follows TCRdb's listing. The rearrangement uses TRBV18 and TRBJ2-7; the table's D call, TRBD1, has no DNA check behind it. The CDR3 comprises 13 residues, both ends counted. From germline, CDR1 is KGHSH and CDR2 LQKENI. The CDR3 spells CASSPTTTGSPSH.

CDR3 protein: CASTGGLEYNEQFF. The DNA for the CDR3 is TGTGCCAGCACGGGGGGACTAGAATACAATGAGCAGTTCTTC. V usage is TRBV2 and J usage is TRBJ2-1; 8 bases fit TRBD2. J gave up 4 bases and V 7 bases, and 6 bases lay outside the gene matches. CDR3 length equals 14 residues. Germline-derived CDR1 and CDR2 are SNHLY and FYNNEI.

The CDR3 coding sequence is TGTGCCAGCTCACCTCCTAGCGGACTGTACGAGCAGTACTTC. This encodes CASSPPSGLYEQYF. This chain connects TRBV18 to TRBJ2-7; 7 nucleotides align to TRBD2. The CDR3 has 14 residues. J lost 4 bases, V lost 3 bases, and 6 bases had no gene match. CDR1 and CDR2 (germline): KGHSH, LQKENI.

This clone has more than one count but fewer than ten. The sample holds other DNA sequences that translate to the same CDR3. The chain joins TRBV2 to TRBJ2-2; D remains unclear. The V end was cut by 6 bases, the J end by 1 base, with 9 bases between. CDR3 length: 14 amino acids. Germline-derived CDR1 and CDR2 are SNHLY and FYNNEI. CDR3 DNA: TGTGCCAGCAGCGAGATAAGGAACACCGGGGAGCTGTTTTTT. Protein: CASSEIRNTGELFF.

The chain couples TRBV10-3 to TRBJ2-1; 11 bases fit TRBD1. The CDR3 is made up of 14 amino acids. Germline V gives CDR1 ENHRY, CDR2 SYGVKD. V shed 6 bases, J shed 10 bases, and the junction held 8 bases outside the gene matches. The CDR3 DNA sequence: TGTGCCATCAGAGGACAGGGGGCGCTGGGGGAGCAGTTCTTC. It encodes CAIRGQGALGEQFF.

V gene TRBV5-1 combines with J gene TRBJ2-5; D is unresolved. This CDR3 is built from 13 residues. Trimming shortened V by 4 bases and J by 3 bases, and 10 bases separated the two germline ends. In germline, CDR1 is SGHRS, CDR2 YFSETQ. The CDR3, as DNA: TGCGCCAGCAGCGTCCAATCCGAAGAGACCCAGTACTTC. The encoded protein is CASSVQSEETQYF.

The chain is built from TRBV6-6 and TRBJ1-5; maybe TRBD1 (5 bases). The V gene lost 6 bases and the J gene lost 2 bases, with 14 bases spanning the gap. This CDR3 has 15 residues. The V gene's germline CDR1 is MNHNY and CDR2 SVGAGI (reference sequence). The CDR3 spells CASSSPGSGNQPQHF. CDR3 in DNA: TGTGCCAGCAGCTCCCCAGGGTCTGGCAATCAGCCCCAGCATTTT.

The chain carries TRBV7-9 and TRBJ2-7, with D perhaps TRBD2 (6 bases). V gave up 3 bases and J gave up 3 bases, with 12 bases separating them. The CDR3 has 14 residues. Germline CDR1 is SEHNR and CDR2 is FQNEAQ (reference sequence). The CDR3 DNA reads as TGTGCCAGCAGCTTTGGGGGACTTAACTACGAGCAGTACTTC. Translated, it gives CASSFGGLNYEQYF.

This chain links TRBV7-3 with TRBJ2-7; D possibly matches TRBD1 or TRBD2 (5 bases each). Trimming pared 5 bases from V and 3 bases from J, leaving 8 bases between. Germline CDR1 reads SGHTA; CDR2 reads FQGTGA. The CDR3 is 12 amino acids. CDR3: CASSGDGYEQYF. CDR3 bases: TGTGCCAGCAGCGGGGACGGCTACGAGCAGTACTTC.

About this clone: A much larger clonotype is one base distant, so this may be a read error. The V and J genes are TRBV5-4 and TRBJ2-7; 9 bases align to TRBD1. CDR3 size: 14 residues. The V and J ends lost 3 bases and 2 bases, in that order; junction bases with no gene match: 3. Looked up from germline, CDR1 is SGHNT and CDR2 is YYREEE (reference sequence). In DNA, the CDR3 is TGTGCCAGCAGCTCGGGACAGGGCCCCTACGAGCAGTACTTC. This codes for CASSSGQGPYEQYF.

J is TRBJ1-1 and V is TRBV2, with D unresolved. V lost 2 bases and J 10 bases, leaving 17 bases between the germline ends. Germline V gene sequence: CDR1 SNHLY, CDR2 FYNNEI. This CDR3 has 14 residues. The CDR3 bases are TGTGCCAGCAGTGAAACGGTAACCACCGGCCTAGCTTTCTTT. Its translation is CASSETVTTGLAFF.